This T cell receptor (beta chain) stems from a study of Ad26.COV2.S vaccination and SARS-CoV-2 variants. With regard to this clone: Its specificity is unknown.

The treatment is: about 20 received Ad26.COV2.S at low or high dose, single or two shots; about 5 received placebo; per-sample allocation not given. At day 63 after the first vaccine or placebo injection, samples were drawn. Immunization relied on an Ad26 vector, which expressed Wuhan-strain SARS-CoV-2 spike. Study observations and caveats: People who got the vaccine had more spike-specific TCR breadth than people who got placebo.

Profiled with immunoSEQ multiplex PCR; TCRdb holds only in-frame clones, not every one. The sample holds around 500,000 clones; 80% to 90% are singletons and the top ten take more than 1.5%. The TCR was taken from a person between 18 and 65 years old who received the Ad26.COV2.S COVID-19 vaccine or a placebo. This specimen was peripheral blood, taken in a trial of Ad26.COV2.S vaccine versus placebo.

CDR3 nucleotides: TGTGCCATCGCAGAGGGAAGCAATCAGCCCCAGCATTTT. The encoded protein is CAIAEGSNQPQHF. The chain couples TRBV10-3 to TRBJ1-5; D is unresolved. Germline V CDR1 and CDR2: ENHRY, SYGVKD. The CDR3 has 13 residues. Trimming took 8 bases from V and 1 from J, leaving 9 bases between them.